These T cell receptor beta chains were read from a single sample in a study of T cells in Graves' hyperthyroidism and ophthalmopathy. TCRdb processed the multiplex PCR reads anew with MiXCR; each CDR3 protein has one entry. The sample yields about half a million distinct CDR3 sequences, about 24% seen once. Sequencing used blood. These receptors were obtained from a woman aged 25 to 45 with Graves' ophthalmopathy. Each CDR3 is given with its conserved first and last residue. The D gene is left open where the match is weak. Where a row states a size, it is once, few, many or the class of an expanded clone; other rows omit it.

d_gene	abundance	j_gene	v_gene	len	CDR3aa	CDR3nt
.	few	TRBJ1-1	TRBV15	13	CATSLTANTEAFF	TGTGCCACCAGCTTGACAGCGAACACTGAAGCTTTCTTT
.	many	TRBJ2-7	TRBV27	13	CASSLKQSYEQYF	TGTGCCAGCAGTTTAAAACAATCCTACGAGCAGTACTTC
TRBD1	once	TRBJ1-2	TRBV27	13	CASSNRGKRGYTF	TGTGCCAGCAGTAACAGGGGGAAACGTGGCTACACCTTC
.	.	TRBJ1-1	TRBV7-9	15	CASSPWGDENTEAFF	TGTGCCAGCAGCCCGTGGGGGGACGAGAACACTGAAGCTTTCTTT
TRBD2	many	TRBJ2-3	TRBV9	17	CASSGSYLAGSTDTQYF	TGTGCCAGCAGCGGTTCTTATCTAGCGGGGTCCACAGATACGCAGTATTTT
TRBD1	few	TRBJ1-2	TRBV12-3/TRBV12-4	16	CASSRPPGGYLYGYTF	TGTGCCAGCAGCCGACCCCCAGGGGGATATTTGTATGGCTACACCTTC
.	.	TRBJ2-5	TRBV6-2/TRBV6-3	16	CASSRRVFGGQETQYF	TGTGCCAGCAGTCGAAGGGTTTTTGGGGGCCAAGAGACCCAGTACTTC
.	.	TRBJ1-1	TRBV20-1	13	CSARGQPNTEAFF	TGCAGTGCTAGAGGACAGCCGAACACTGAAGCTTTCTTT
.	.	TRBJ2-7	TRBV28	16	CASSYNSLAVSYEQYF	TGTGCCAGCAGTTACAACTCGTTAGCCGTATCCTACGAGCAGTACTTC
.	.	TRBJ1-1	TRBV12-3/TRBV12-4	13	CASSLKASGEAFF	TGTGCCAGCAGTTTAAAGGCCTCGGGTGAAGCTTTCTTT
.	many	TRBJ1-3	TRBV7-2	15	CASSPSLASGNTIYF	TGTGCCAGCAGCCCATCTTTGGCCTCTGGAAACACCATATATTTT
.	many	TRBJ2-5	TRBV6-2/TRBV6-3	14	CASSPVSLKETQYF	TGTGCCAGCAGCCCGGTTTCACTAAAAGAGACCCAGTACTTC
TRBD1	.	TRBJ1-3	TRBV6-1	15	CASSRDRRSGNTIYF	TGTGCCAGCAGTCGGGACAGACGCTCTGGAAACACCATATATTTT
TRBD1	few	TRBJ2-2	TRBV6-1	16	CASSEKRTGGTGELFF	TGTGCCAGCAGTGAGAAAAGGACAGGGGGCACCGGGGAGCTGTTTTTT
.	many	TRBJ1-1	TRBV6-5	13	CASSPRGIAEAFF	TGTGCCAGCAGTCCCAGGGGTATAGCTGAAGCTTTCTTT
.	few	TRBJ2-7	TRBV15	14	CATSRLDAAYEQYF	TGTGCCACCAGCAGACTAGATGCGGCCTACGAGCAGTACTTC
.	.	TRBJ1-2	TRBV9	14	CASSVESRDYGYTF	TGTGCCAGCAGCGTAGAGAGCAGGGACTATGGCTACACCTTC
.	many	TRBJ1-2	TRBV20-1	15	CSARDSPGGGYGYTF	TGCAGTGCTAGAGATTCGCCCGGGGGGGGCTATGGCTACACCTTC
.	many	TRBJ2-7	TRBV14	15	CASSRGPPQAYEQYF	TGTGCCAGCAGCCGAGGGCCCCCTCAGGCCTACGAGCAGTACTTC
TRBD1	many	TRBJ1-5	TRBV20-1	18	CSASGGTGGFQGNQPQHF	TGCAGTGCTAGTGGGGGGACAGGGGGCTTCCAGGGCAATCAGCCCCAGCATTTT
TRBD1	.	TRBJ2-7	TRBV20-1	14	CSARRGDRDHEQYF	TGCAGTGCTAGAAGGGGCGACAGGGATCACGAGCAGTACTTC
TRBD1	.	TRBJ2-4	TRBV28	15	CATSTGQPSKNIKYF	TGTGCCACCTCAACGGGACAGCCATCCAAAAACATTAAGTACTTC
TRBD1	.	TRBJ2-1	TRBV7-2	15	CASSVDRGSYNEQFF	TGTGCCAGCAGCGTCGACAGGGGCTCCTACAATGAGCAGTTCTTC
.	.	TRBJ1-1	TRBV5-1	15	CASSPASGRVTEAFF	TGCGCCAGCAGCCCCGCGTCCGGGAGAGTCACTGAAGCTTTCTTT
.	.	TRBJ2-7	TRBV4-2	18	CASSQDRSVGSASYEQYF	TGTGCCAGCAGCCAAGACCGATCTGTTGGGAGCGCCTCCTACGAGCAGTACTTC
.	.	TRBJ2-5	TRBV12-3/TRBV12-4	13	CASRAGEGVTQYF	TGTGCCAGCAGGGCTGGAGAGGGGGTGACCCAGTACTTC
.	.	TRBJ1-6	TRBV18	16	CASSPVWGKSNSPLHF	TGTGCCAGCTCACCGGTTTGGGGCAAATCCAATTCACCCCTCCACTTT
.	many	TRBJ2-2	TRBV28	17	CASSLFGAPRNTGELFF	TGTGCCAGCAGTTTATTCGGCGCCCCTCGGAACACCGGGGAGCTGTTTTTT
TRBD2	many	TRBJ2-7	TRBV5-1	14	CASSWGGASYEQYF	TGCGCCAGCAGCTGGGGGGGAGCGTCCTACGAGCAGTACTTC
.	many	TRBJ1-5	TRBV12-5	13	CASSQESNQPQHF	TGTGCTAGTTCTCAGGAAAGCAATCAGCCCCAGCATTTT